The 30 T cell receptor beta chains in this list originate from one sample, sequenced in a study of beta chain features in type 1 diabetes. Whole-study results and caveats: Moderate but significant shortening of TCRB CDR3s was recorded in all four CD4+ subsets from Type 1 diabetes patients.

Expressed TCRB transcripts were sequenced because the entire RNA isolate underwent reverse transcription. Profiling relied on immunoSEQ multiplex PCR, and the TCRdb table lists in-frame clones only, not all of them. The sample has 200,000 to 300,000 clones, 20% seen once; the top ten hold more than 0.025%. For these TCRs, the target antigens are not known. Sequencing input: naive CD4+ T cells from blood. Receptor source: a woman in her 40s with type 1 diabetes.

V usage is TRBV6-1 and J usage is TRBJ2-7; TRBD1 matches at 7 bases. The CDR3 consists of 13 residues. Unmatched junction bases numbered 6, after V lost 7 bases and J lost 3 bases. The germline CDR1 and CDR2 sequences are MNHNS and SASEGT. CDR3 loop: CASNSGTDYEQYF. The CDR3 nucleotides are TGTGCCAGCAACTCGGGGACAGACTACGAGCAGTACTTC.

V usage is TRBV5-1 and J usage is TRBJ2-7; the D gene is possibly TRBD2 (5 bases). This CDR3 comprises 15 residues. Germline V gives CDR1 SGHRS, CDR2 YFSETQ. Trimming shortened V by 4 bases and J by 5 bases, and 19 bases separated the two germline ends. CDR3 protein: CASSPSWGSGDEQYF. The CDR3 bases are TGCGCCAGCAGCCCGAGCTGGGGAAGCGGCGACGAGCAGTACTTC.

This clone has a handful of counts. The chain has TRBV4-2 and TRBJ2-5, with 8 bases aligning to TRBD1. CDR1 and CDR2 (germline): LGHNA, YNFKEQ. The V gene end was trimmed by 3 bases and the J gene end by 5 bases; junction bases not matched to a gene: 8. This CDR3 is 15 amino acids long. The CDR3 region has the DNA TGTGCCAGCAGCCAGCTCCAGGGGGCCGGGGAGACCCAGTACTTC. Its protein product is CASSQLQGAGETQYF.

This clone was observed a few times. This chain joins TRBV28 and TRBJ2-1; 7 nucleotides agree with TRBD1. The CDR3 consists of 15 residues. The V and J ends lost 7 bases and 4 bases, in that order; junction bases with no gene match: 10. From germline, CDR1 is MDHEN and CDR2 SYDVKM. The CDR3 nucleotides read TGTGCCAGCACCCGTAGAGGGGGCCCGTACAATGAGCAGTTCTTC. This sequence encodes CASTRRGGPYNEQFF.

The CDR3 reads CASSLIPVTAGINEQFF. CDR3 sequence (DNA): TGCGCCAGCAGCTTGATTCCCGTGACAGCGGGGATCAATGAGCAGTTCTTC. This rearrangement joins TRBV5-1 to TRBJ2-1; 7 bases fit TRBD2. This CDR3 spans 17 amino acids. The trim removed 1 base at V and 6 bases at J, leaving 13 bases unmatched. Germline values: CDR1 SGHRS, CDR2 YFSETQ. Combining the CDR3 with reference TRBV5-1 and TRBJ2-1 gives the whole variable domain KAGVTQTPRYLIKTRGQQVTLSCSPISGHRSVSWYQQTPGQGLQFLFEYFSETQRNKGNFPGRFSGRQFSNSRSEMNVSTLELGDSALYLCASSLIPVTAGINEQFFGPGTRLTVL.

This clone was observed a few times. Written as DNA, the CDR3 is TGTGCCAGCTCACCGGACGGGGACTATGGCTACACCTTC. Its translation: CASSPDGDYGYTF. The chain links TRBV18 to TRBJ1-2; D call uncertain. The CDR3 loop spans 13 amino acids. Trimming cost V 3 bases and J 3 bases, with 8 bases left between them. Per the germline V gene, CDR1 is KGHSH and CDR2 is LQKENI. Combining the CDR3 with reference TRBV18 and TRBJ1-2 gives the whole variable domain NAGVMQNPRHLVRRRGQEARLRCSPMKGHSHVYWYRQLPEEGLKFMVYLQKENIIDESGMPKERFSAEFPKEGPSILRIQQVVRGDSAAYFCASSPDGDYGYTFGSGTRLTVV.

This chain uses TRBV18 with TRBJ1-2; D is possibly TRBD1 (6 bases). Germline CDR1 reads KGHSH; CDR2 reads LQKENI. The CDR3 totals 16 residues. The V end lost 0 bases, the J end lost 6 bases, and 17 bases lay between the germline ends. In DNA form, the CDR3 reads TGTGCCAGCTCACCACCAGGGTACAGGGAGTCGGATGGCTACACCTTC. As protein: CASSPPGYRESDGYTF.

The genes are TRBV7-2 and TRBJ2-2, with D unresolved. The germline V and J ends were trimmed by 5 bases and 1 base, with 8 bases remaining between them. Germline CDR1 is SGHTA and CDR2 is FQGNSA. The length of the CDR3 is 14 residues. CDR3 amino acids: CASSPTGNTGELFF. The CDR3 region has the DNA TGTGCCAGCAGCCCCACTGGGAACACCGGGGAGCTGTTTTTT. The entire variable domain, with the rest obtained from reference TRBV7-2 and TRBJ2-2, is as follows: GAGVSQSPSNKVTEKGKDVELRCDPISGHTALYWYRQSLGQGLEFLIYFQGNSAPDKSGLPSDRFSAERTGGSVSTLTIQRTQQEDSAVYLCASSPTGNTGELFFGEGSRLTVL.

This clone was observed a handful of times. This chain links TRBV4-1 with TRBJ2-3; D is possibly TRBD1 (6 bases). Germline CDR1 MGHRA, CDR2 YSYEKL. Trimming left V 3 bases short and J 0 bases short, with 19 bases between. CDR3 length: 18 amino acids. The CDR3 is CASSQETPTGTSTDTQYF. CDR3 nucleotide sequence: TGCGCCAGCAGCCAGGAAACCCCAACAGGGACCAGCACAGATACGCAGTATTTT.

This clone was seen a few times. This chain connects TRBV2 to TRBJ2-2, with D unclear. Germline CDR1 is SNHLY and CDR2 is FYNNEI. This CDR3 region has 15 residues. V was cut by 2 bases and J by 5 bases, with 12 bases left in between. The CDR3 bases are TGTGCCAGCAGTGAAACCCTCGCGCGAACCGGGGAGCTGTTTTTT. Translation gives CASSETLARTGELFF.

This chain connects TRBV4-3 to TRBJ2-3, with TRBD1 matching 10 bases. The CDR3 contains 17 residues. The V gene end was trimmed by 3 bases and the J gene end by 0 bases; junction bases not matched to a gene: 6. From germline, CDR1 is LGHNA and CDR2 YSLEER. CDR3: CASSHAWTGGSTDTQYF. The CDR3 DNA reads as TGCGCCAGCAGCCATGCCTGGACAGGGGGGAGCACAGATACGCAGTATTTT.

This chain connects TRBV2 to TRBJ2-7; 7 bases agree with TRBD1. Trimming took 6 bases from V and 1 from J; bases not matched to a gene: 9. The CDR3 is 15 amino acids. CDR1 and CDR2 (germline): SNHLY, FYNNEI. The CDR3: CASRGTALRSYEQYF. The CDR3, as DNA: TGTGCCAGCAGGGGGACAGCCTTAAGGTCCTACGAGCAGTACTTC.

This clone has just a few counts. The CDR3 DNA reads as TGTGCCAGCAGTCTGACTAGCGGGAGGTATAATGAGCAGTTCTTC. Amino acid sequence: CASSLTSGRYNEQFF. The chain employs TRBV2 and TRBJ2-1, with TRBD2 identical over 13 bases. V gave up 5 bases and J gave up 7 bases; unmatched junction bases: 5. The CDR3 spans 15 residues. Per germline, CDR1 SNHLY and CDR2 FYNNEI.

The chain is built from TRBV9 and TRBJ1-4; 7 bases line up with TRBD1. CDR1 SGDLS and CDR2 YYNGEE come from the germline V gene. The V and J ends lost 0 bases and 5 bases, in that order; junction bases with no gene match: 10. The CDR3 is 17 amino acids. This chain's CDR3 is CASSVDDRARGNEKLFF. Here the CDR3 DNA reads TGTGCCAGCAGCGTAGACGACAGGGCCCGGGGAAATGAAAAACTGTTTTTT.

This chain links TRBV13 with TRBJ1-2, with D tentatively TRBD1 (5 bases). Trimming shortened V by 0 bases and J by 6 bases, and 5 bases separated the two germline ends. CDR3 length: 12 residues. Germline V gives CDR1 PRHDT, CDR2 FYEKMQ (reference sequence). DNA of the CDR3: TGTGCCAGCAGCTTAGGAGGGGATGGCTACACCTTC. It yields the protein CASSLGGDGYTF.

This clone was counted between two and nine times. The gene calls are TRBV15 and TRBJ1-2; D is uncertain. From germline, CDR1 is LNHNV and CDR2 YYDKDF (reference sequence). The CDR3 has 15 residues. Trimming removed 1 base from V and 2 bases from J, with 11 bases in between. The CDR3 reads CATSRGRIANYGYTF. In DNA, the CDR3 is TGTGCCACCAGCAGAGGTCGAATAGCCAACTATGGCTACACCTTC.

The J gene is TRBJ1-2, the V gene TRBV9, with 9 bases identical to TRBD1. There are 14 residues in the CDR3. The V and J ends lost 3 bases and 5 bases, in that order; junction bases with no gene match: 5. Germline CDR1 is SGDLS and CDR2 is YYNGEE. For the CDR3, the DNA is TGTGCCAGCAGCGGCCCCGGGACAGGGTATGGCTACACCTTC. Amino acid sequence: CASSGPGTGYGYTF.

The chain couples TRBV2 to TRBJ2-7; TRBD2 agrees at 8 bases. The CDR3 length is 13 residues. The germline CDR1 and CDR2 sequences are SNHLY and FYNNEI. The V and J ends lost 10 bases and 5 bases, in that order; junction bases with no gene match: 10. The CDR3 DNA reads TGTGCCACTCGGCGGGGGGTGGGACACGAGCAGTACTTC. Encoded protein: CATRRGVGHEQYF.

V and J are TRBV27 and TRBJ1-5; 7 bases agree with TRBD1. This CDR3 is 15 amino acids long. Germline CDR1 MNHEY, CDR2 SMNVEV (reference sequence). With 2 bases clipped from V and 2 bases from J, the junction kept 3 bases outside the gene matches. The CDR3, as DNA: TGTGCCAGCAGTTTAACCGGACAGGGCAATCAGCCCCAGCATTTT. Encoded protein: CASSLTGQGNQPQHF.

This sequence joins TRBV5-1 and TRBJ2-3; the D is unclear. The length of the CDR3 is 14 residues. Germline CDR1 and CDR2: SGHRS and YFSETQ. The V gene lost 2 bases and the J gene lost 2 bases, with 9 bases spanning the gap. DNA for the CDR3: TGCGCCAGCAGCTTCGCGGAAATCACAGATACGCAGTATTTT. The encoded protein is CASSFAEITDTQYF.

This clone came up a few times. The chain has TRBV5-1 and TRBJ2-7, with a possible D match to TRBD1 (5 bases). Germline CDR1 reads SGHRS; CDR2 reads YFSETQ. The CDR3 runs 11 residues. V was pared by 10 bases and J by 7 bases, with 15 bases between. The CDR3 loop reads CAHKGRIEQYF. In DNA form, the CDR3 reads TGCGCCCATAAGGGGCGCATAGAGCAGTACTTC.

This chain uses TRBV7-2 with TRBJ1-2; 7 bases agree with TRBD1. Germline lookup yields CDR1 SGHTA and CDR2 FQGNSA. The V segment lost 4 bases and the J segment 8 bases; nucleotides outside the gene matches: 13. The CDR3 spans 15 residues. CDR3 loop: CASSSPGQPSLGYTF. The CDR3 bases are TGTGCCAGCAGCTCCCCGGGACAGCCATCCTTGGGCTACACCTTC.

Comments on this clone: Other DNA sequences within the sample encode an identical CDR3. The chain recombines TRBV5-4 with TRBJ1-1, with D hard to call. The CDR3 extends over 14 amino acids. CDR1 is SGHNT, CDR2 YYREEE, per germline (reference sequence). V lost 0 bases, J lost 4 bases, and 10 bases lay in between. The CDR3 DNA follows: TGTGCCAGCAGCTTGGAGTCGTCGGGCACTGAAGCTTTCTTT. This encodes CASSLESSGTEAFF. Together with reference TRBV5-4 and TRBJ1-1, the CDR3 gives the full variable domain: ETGVTQSPTHLIKTRGQQVTLRCSSQSGHNTVSWYQQALGQGPQFIFQYYREEENGRGNFPPRFSGLQFPNYSSELNVNALELDDSALYLCASSLESSGTEAFFGQGTRLTVV.

The rearrangement uses TRBV6-5 and TRBJ1-1, with D possibly TRBD1 on 6 matching bases. The ends were cut back, 2 bases at V and 10 bases at J, with 8 bases in the middle. Germline V gene data show CDR1 as MNHEY and CDR2 as SVGAGI. This CDR3 region has 11 residues. This CDR3 is CASSYGGVAFF. The DNA of the CDR3 is TGTGCCAGCAGTTACGGGGGCGTAGCTTTCTTT.

The rearrangement joins TRBV9 to TRBJ1-1, with D hard to call. The CDR3 runs 14 residues. The germline CDR1 and CDR2 sequences are SGDLS and YYNGEE. V lost 4 bases and J lost 7, with 17 bases in between. The CDR3 nucleotides read TGTGCCAGCAGCTCCCAACGACACAGCCTTGAAGCTTTCTTT. Translation gives CASSSQRHSLEAFF.

This clone was detected a few times. The chain joins TRBV29-1 to TRBJ2-7; no definite D call. Germline CDR1 reads SQVTM; CDR2 reads ANQGSEA. The CDR3 has 13 amino acids. Between the trimmed V and J ends, which lost 4 bases and 1 base, there was a span of 11 bases. The CDR3 region has the DNA TGCAGCGTTGCTGGCCGTATTTCCTACGAGCAGTACTTC. Encoded protein: CSVAGRISYEQYF.

This chain joins TRBV18 and TRBJ2-7; maybe TRBD2 (6 bases). Trimming stripped 3 bases from V and 3 bases from J, with 15 bases between. Germline values: CDR1 KGHSH, CDR2 LQKENI. CDR3 length equals 15 residues. CDR3 in amino acids: CASSPVGDSIYEQYF. CDR3 coding DNA: TGTGCCAGCTCACCGGTGGGGGACTCGATCTACGAGCAGTACTTC. Based on the CDR3 plus reference TRBV18 and TRBJ2-7, the full variable domain is NAGVMQNPRHLVRRRGQEARLRCSPMKGHSHVYWYRQLPEEGLKFMVYLQKENIIDESGMPKERFSAEFPKEGPSILRIQQVVRGDSAAYFCASSPVGDSIYEQYFGPGTRLTVT.

This clone was seen only a few times. Here the CDR3 DNA reads TGTGCCTGGAGTCGTCAGAACAATCAGCCCCAGCATTTT. This codes for CAWSRQNNQPQHF. The chain links TRBV30 to TRBJ1-5, with D hard to call. Germline assignment: CDR1 GTSNPN and CDR2 SVGIG (reference sequence). V was cut by 2 bases and J by 3 bases, with 8 bases left in between. The CDR3 totals 13 residues.

This chain links TRBV28 with TRBJ2-7; 9 bases align to TRBD1. The CDR3 has 15 residues. The V gene end was trimmed by 7 bases and the J gene end by 2 bases; junction bases not matched to a gene: 9. Germline assignment: CDR1 MDHEN and CDR2 SYDVKM. Written as DNA, the CDR3 is TGTGCCAGCATTCCCCGGGACAGGGTTACCTACGAGCAGTACTTC. Translating gives CASIPRDRVTYEQYF. The full variable domain, with the rest looked up from reference TRBV28 and TRBJ2-7, is DVKVTQSSRYLVKRTGEKVFLECVQDMDHENMFWYRQDPGLGLRLIYFSYDVKMKEKGDIPEGYSVSREKKERFSLILESASTNQTSMYLCASIPRDRVTYEQYFGPGTRLTVT.

This clone showed up just a few times. J is TRBJ1-2 and V is TRBV5-1; 7 bases match TRBD1. Germline loops: CDR1 SGHRS, CDR2 YFSETQ. This CDR3 has 16 residues. V was clipped by 7 bases and J by 8 bases; unmatched bases: 20. The CDR3 spells CASSSPPTQGGEGYTF. The CDR3 DNA sequence: TGCGCCAGCTCCTCACCGCCTACCCAGGGGGGCGAGGGCTACACCTTC.